The next 13 T cell receptor beta chains were all read from a single sample in a study of T cells in Graves' hyperthyroidism and ophthalmopathy. Amplified TCR beta CDR3 regions derived from RNA transcripts. HTBI primers were employed in a first-round RT-PCR of the TCR CDR3. TCRdb reprocessed the multiplex PCR reads via MiXCR and lists one record per CDR3 protein. The sample holds more than 500,000 distinct CDR3 sequences; about half are singletons and the top ten take 15% to 20%. The sequenced sample consisted of peripheral blood or thyroid tissue (not recorded which). The origin of the receptors is an adult woman with Graves' disease, either hyperthyroidism or ophthalmopathy (not recorded which).

This clonotype came up many times. The J gene is TRBJ2-5, the V gene TRBV12-5, with no clear D. The CDR3 is made up of 14 amino acids. V was shortened by 4 bases and J by 4 bases, with 13 bases between the two germline ends. CDR1 and CDR2 (germline): LGHNT, FRNRAP. The CDR3 bases are TGTGCTAGTGGTTCCCCATTCTGGGGAGAGACCCAGTACTTC. Amino acids: CASGSPFWGETQYF. Complete variable domain (other parts from reference TRBV12-5 and TRBJ2-5): DARVTQTPRHKVTEMGQEVTMRCQPILGHNTVFWYRQTMMQGLELLAYFRNRAPLDDSGMPKDRFSAEMPDATLATLKIQPSEPRDSAVYFCASGSPFWGETQYFGPGTRLLVL.

This clonotype was counted at least ten times. The chain links TRBV13 to TRBJ2-7, with 8 bases fitting TRBD2. The germline CDR1 and CDR2 sequences are PRHDT and FYEKMQ (reference sequence). The CDR3 is made up of 15 amino acids. With 1 base clipped from V and 3 bases from J, the junction kept 5 bases outside the gene matches. In DNA, the CDR3 is TGTGCCAGCAGCTTAGTAGTAGCGGGAAGCTACGAGCAGTACTTC. It codes for CASSLVVAGSYEQYF. Combining the CDR3 with reference TRBV13 and TRBJ2-7 gives the whole variable domain AAGVIQSPRHLIKEKRETATLKCYPIPRHDTVYWYQQGPGQDPQFLISFYEKMQSDKGSIPDRFSAQQFSDYHSELNMSSLELGDSALYFCASSLVVAGSYEQYFGPGTRLTVT.

The V gene is TRBV7-9, the J gene TRBJ1-1; weak D call: TRBD1 (5 bases). The ends were cut back, 5 bases at V and 3 bases at J, with 10 bases in the middle. The CDR3 consists of 13 residues. Germline V CDR1 and CDR2: SEHNR, FQNEAQ (reference sequence). Here the CDR3 DNA reads TGTGCCAGCAGCGCCCAGGGATACACTGAAGCTTTCTTT. Amino acid sequence: CASSAQGYTEAFF.

This clonotype appeared many times. V gene TRBV14 combines with J gene TRBJ2-2; no definite D call. From germline, CDR1 is SGHDN and CDR2 FVKESK. This CDR3 contains 14 residues. Trimming shortened V by 4 bases and J by 5 bases, and 11 bases separated the two germline ends. The CDR3 region has the DNA TGTGCCAGCAGCCGTTCAATGAGGACCGGGGAGCTGTTTTTT. Protein: CASSRSMRTGELFF.

This clonotype has ten or more counts. This chain links TRBV24-1 with TRBJ1-5; D is unclear. Deletions cut 2 bases from V and 7 bases from J, with 5 bases between. The CDR3 loop spans 12 amino acids. CDR1 is KGHDR and CDR2 is SFDVKD in the germline V gene. CDR3 residues: CATSDYGQPQHF. The CDR3 DNA is TGTGCCACCAGTGATTACGGGCAGCCCCAGCATTTT.

Ten or more counts support this clonotype. V and J are TRBV19 and TRBJ1-2; D gene unclear. Deletions cut 2 bases from V and 5 bases from J, with 9 bases between. The CDR3 is 13 residues long. The V gene's germline CDR1 is LNHDA and CDR2 SQIVND (reference sequence). The CDR3 region has the DNA TGTGCCAGTAGTATATTGGGCTATTATGGCTACACCTTC. This translates into CASSILGYYGYTF. The whole variable domain, remainder taken from reference TRBV19 and TRBJ1-2, is DGGITQSPKYLFRKEGQNVTLSCEQNLNHDAMYWYRQDPGQGLRLIYYSQIVNDFQKGDIAEGYSVSREKKESFPLTVTSAQKNPTAFYLCASSILGYYGYTFGSGTRLTVV.

This clonotype appeared a few times. The chain combines TRBV27 with TRBJ1-5; D is unresolved. The V end lost 3 bases, the J end lost 4 bases, and 10 bases lay between the germline ends. The CDR3 totals 14 residues. The V gene's germline CDR1 is MNHEY and CDR2 SMNVEV (reference sequence). The CDR3 reads CASSFNFQNQPQHF. The CDR3 nucleotides read TGTGCCAGCAGTTTCAATTTCCAAAATCAGCCCCAGCATTTT.

The chain joins TRBV14 to TRBJ2-3; D gene ambiguous. The CDR3 spans 13 residues. The germline V and J ends were trimmed by 6 bases and 2 bases, with 9 bases remaining between them. Germline loops: CDR1 SGHDN, CDR2 FVKESK. The CDR3 DNA is TGTGCCAGCAGAAGAAGAACCACAGATACGCAGTATTTT. Its protein is CASRRRTTDTQYF.

This clonotype was recorded many times. The chain has TRBV5-1 and TRBJ1-4; D unresolved. Between the trimmed V and J ends, which lost 0 bases and 4 bases, there was a span of 7 bases. The CDR3 loop spans 14 amino acids. Germline V gene sequence: CDR1 SGHRS, CDR2 YFSETQ. In DNA form, the CDR3 reads TGCGCCAGCAGCTTGGACAGAAATAATGAAAAACTGTTTTTT. Translated: CASSLDRNNEKLFF.

This clonotype was found many times. The chain employs TRBV2 and TRBJ2-5; no definite D call. This CDR3 contains 13 residues. Germline V lookup: CDR1 SNHLY, CDR2 FYNNEI. V lost 1 base and J lost 1, with 4 bases in between. For the CDR3, the DNA is TGTGCCAGCAGTGAAGGCAGCCAAGAGACCCAGTACTTC. Its protein is CASSEGSQETQYF.

Ten or more counts support this clonotype. CDR3: CASSLETGPYGYTF. The CDR3 DNA sequence: TGCGCCAGCAGCTTGGAGACAGGGCCCTATGGCTACACCTTC. The chain combines TRBV5-1 with TRBJ1-2; the match to TRBD1 covers 7 bases. V was pared by 0 bases and J by 4 bases, with 3 bases of the junction left unmatched. CDR3 length: 14 residues. Germline V gives CDR1 SGHRS, CDR2 YFSETQ. The full variable domain, its missing parts supplied by reference TRBV5-1 and TRBJ1-2, is KAGVTQTPRYLIKTRGQQVTLSCSPISGHRSVSWYQQTPGQGLQFLFEYFSETQRNKGNFPGRFSGRQFSNSRSEMNVSTLELGDSALYLCASSLETGPYGYTFGSGTRLTVV.

The chain uses TRBV6-1 and TRBJ1-4; TRBD1 aligns across 9 bases. Germline CDR1 MNHNS, CDR2 SASEGT. There are 16 residues in the CDR3. Trimming cost V 5 bases and J 6 bases; bases outside gene matches: 10. DNA for the CDR3: TGTGCCAGCAGTAGACCGGGACAGGGAATTGATGAAAAACTGTTTTTT. Translated: CASSRPGQGIDEKLFF.

About this clonotype itself: A read error is likely, as this CDR3 ends without the conserved phenylalanine or tryptophan. No DNA is shown, since the ends of the CDR3 on it are uncertain; the CDR3 is the one TCRdb lists. V and J are TRBV7-8 and TRBJ2-7; the table's D call, TRBD2, has no DNA check behind it. The CDR3 length is 11 residues, termini included. CDR1 and CDR2 from the germline V gene are SGHVS and FQNEAQ. The CDR3 reads CASSLVGILAG.